These T cell receptor beta chains were read from a single sample in a study of PD-L1 blockade in urothelial cancer. Here immunoSEQ multiplex PCR was the method, and the copy in TCRdb shows in-frame clones only, minus some. The sample records roughly 56,000 clones, 82% being singletons. Specimen: PBMCs, collected around atezolizumab (anti-PD-L1) treatment. The receptor source for this set is a man in his 70s with urothelial cancer. Both conserved end residues are part of each CDR3. Fields, in order: clone size, V gene, D gene, J gene, CDR3 protein, CDR3 DNA. A D gene is named only where the DNA matches it firmly. Where a row states a size, it is once, few, many or the class of an expanded clone; other rows omit it.

.	TRBV5-1	.	TRBJ1-1	CASSLGGANTEAFF	TGCGCCAGCAGCTTGGGGGGAGCGAACACTGAAGCTTTCTTT
.	TRBV7-2	TRBD2	TRBJ2-3	CASSLGGTSGSGTQYF	TGTGCCAGCAGCTTAGGGGGGACTAGCGGGAGCGGTACGCAGTATTTT
.	TRBV9	.	TRBJ1-2	CASSLPGEGGYTF	TGTGCCAGCAGCTTGCCAGGGGAAGGTGGCTACACCTTC
few	TRBV29-1	.	TRBJ2-5	CSVEGFGGRVETQYF	TGCAGCGTTGAAGGATTCGGGGGAAGGGTGGAGACCCAGTACTTC
.	TRBV29-1	TRBD1	TRBJ1-2	CSVLQGDKSYTF	TGCAGCGTCCTGCAGGGGGATAAGAGCTACACCTTC
.	TRBV19	.	TRBJ1-5	CASSIEGIGQPQHF	TGTGCCAGTAGTATAGAAGGAATCGGGCAGCCCCAGCATTTT
.	TRBV29-1	TRBD2	TRBJ2-7	CSVTSGSYEQYF	TGCAGCGTGACTAGCGGGAGCTACGAGCAGTACTTC
.	TRBV27	.	TRBJ2-5	CASSSGAETQYF	TGTGCCAGCAGTTCTGGGGCAGAGACCCAGTACTTC
.	TRBV2	.	TRBJ2-2	CASTEGAVGTGELFF	TGTGCCAGCACCGAAGGGGCAGTCGGTACCGGGGAGCTGTTTTTT
.	TRBV15	.	TRBJ2-1	CATSRRAGPSYNEQFF	TGTGCCACCAGCAGACGGGCGGGACCCTCCTACAATGAGCAGTTCTTC
.	TRBV2	TRBD1	TRBJ2-1	CASSPDRGLNNEQFF	TGTGCCAGCAGCCCCGACAGGGGGCTTAACAATGAGCAGTTCTTC
once	TRBV11-2	.	TRBJ1-5	CASSLGTGGNQPQHF	TGTGCCAGCAGCTTAGGCACCGGGGGCAATCAGCCCCAGCATTTT
.	TRBV5-4	TRBD2	TRBJ2-1	CASSLVSGFSYNEQFF	TGTGCCAGCAGCTTGGTTAGCGGGTTTTCCTACAATGAGCAGTTCTTC
.	TRBV7-9	.	TRBJ1-2	CASSANRDGYTF	TGTGCCAGCAGCGCCAACAGGGATGGCTACACCTTC
few	TRBV9	TRBD2	TRBJ2-7	CASSLGSGTNYEQYF	TGTGCCAGCAGCCTAGGGAGCGGGACCAACTACGAGCAGTACTTC
.	TRBV29-1	.	TRBJ2-5	CSVGQRETQYF	TGCAGCGTTGGCCAGAGGGAGACCCAGTACTTC
.	TRBV19	TRBD1	TRBJ1-1	CASNRDRVNTEAFF	TGTGCCAGTAACCGGGACAGGGTGAACACTGAAGCTTTCTTT
.	TRBV7-2	TRBD2	TRBJ2-7	CASSLVAGGPYEQYF	TGTGCCAGCAGCTTAGTGGCGGGAGGCCCCTACGAGCAGTACTTC
.	TRBV7-9	.	TRBJ1-2	CASSLGSSGLGYTF	TGTGCCAGCAGCTTAGGGTCTTCGGGACTTGGCTACACCTTC
.	TRBV5-4	.	TRBJ2-4	CASRSDIAKNIQYF	TGTGCCAGCAGGTCGGACATAGCCAAAAACATTCAGTACTTC
.	TRBV27	.	TRBJ2-1	CASSSHGNEQFF	TGTGCCAGCAGTTCGCACGGCAATGAGCAGTTCTTC
.	TRBV5-1	TRBD2	TRBJ2-1	CASSPDLTSGRGNNEQFF	TGCGCCAGCAGTCCCGACCTAACTAGCGGGAGGGGAAACAATGAGCAGTTCTTC
.	TRBV28	.	TRBJ2-3	CASSSGGDTQYF	TGTGCCAGCAGTTCAGGGGGGGATACGCAGTATTTT
.	TRBV10-3	.	TRBJ2-1	CAISESSGENEQFF	TGTGCCATCAGTGAGTCGTCGGGAGAAAATGAGCAGTTCTTC
.	TRBV19	TRBD1	TRBJ1-2	CASSIRQGSWYGYTF	TGTGCCAGTAGTATTAGACAGGGGAGCTGGTATGGCTACACCTTC
.	TRBV7-6	.	TRBJ2-5	CASSRPGLQETQYF	TGTGCCAGCAGCCGACCGGGACTGCAAGAGACCCAGTACTTC
.	TRBV5-1	TRBD2	TRBJ2-7	CASSREGYEQYF	TGCGCCAGCAGCCGGGAGGGCTACGAGCAGTACTTC
.	TRBV18	TRBD1	TRBJ1-1	CASSPMRQGANEAFF	TGTGCCAGCTCACCGATGCGACAGGGGGCTAATGAAGCTTTCTTT
.	TRBV5-4	TRBD1	TRBJ2-7	CASSLARGSFYEQYF	TGTGCCAGCAGCTTGGCCAGGGGGTCGTTCTACGAGCAGTACTTC
.	TRBV29-1	.	TRBJ2-2	CSVERGAGELFF	TGCAGCGTTGAGCGGGGTGCCGGGGAGCTGTTTTTT
.	TRBV5-1	.	TRBJ2-3	CASSQEGRWGTDTQYF	TGCGCCAGCAGTCAGGAGGGGCGGTGGGGCACAGATACGCAGTATTTT
few	TRBV2	TRBD1	TRBJ1-2	CASSGPETGGYGYTF	TGTGCCAGCAGTGGTCCCGAAACAGGGGGCTATGGCTACACCTTC
.	TRBV7-7	.	TRBJ2-6	CASSPQGFGANVLTF	TGTGCTAGCAGCCCCCAGGGGTTCGGGGCCAACGTCCTGACTTTC
.	TRBV7-9	TRBD1	TRBJ2-7	CASRLGQGEQYF	TGTGCCAGCAGGTTGGGACAGGGAGAGCAGTACTTC
.	TRBV30	TRBD1	TRBJ2-2	CAWDGQGMTGELFF	TGTGCCTGGGATGGACAGGGGATGACCGGGGAGCTGTTTTTT
.	TRBV11-2	.	TRBJ2-1	CASSPTRSWSYNEQFF	TGTGCCAGCAGCCCGACTAGGTCCTGGTCCTACAATGAGCAGTTCTTC
.	TRBV29-1	TRBD2	TRBJ2-1	CSVGTSGSGNEQFF	TGCAGCGTTGGGACTAGCGGGAGTGGCAATGAGCAGTTCTTC
.	TRBV29-1	TRBD1	TRBJ1-3	CSVQGGADSGNTIYF	TGCAGCGTCCAGGGGGGTGCTGACTCTGGAAACACCATATATTTT
once	TRBV5-6	.	TRBJ2-2	CASSLVQYYTGELFF	TGTGCCAGCAGCTTGGTACAGTATTACACCGGGGAGCTGTTTTTT
.	TRBV30	TRBD2	TRBJ2-5	CAWSLAGGRGETQYF	TGTGCCTGGTCACTAGCGGGAGGCCGGGGAGAGACCCAGTACTTC
.	TRBV18	TRBD2	TRBJ2-7	CASSPLGGSSHEQYF	TGTGCCAGCTCACCACTCGGCGGGAGTTCCCACGAGCAGTACTTC
.	TRBV13	.	TRBJ1-1	CASSSEMQGGTEAFF	TGTGCCAGCAGTTCCGAGATGCAGGGAGGCACTGAAGCTTTCTTT
.	TRBV2	TRBD2	TRBJ2-1	CASSELGLAGGHEQFF	TGTGCCAGCAGTGAACTCGGACTAGCGGGAGGTCATGAGCAGTTCTTC
.	TRBV7-3	.	TRBJ2-5	CASGSGPGETQYF	TGTGCCAGCGGCTCAGGTCCAGGGGAGACCCAGTACTTC
.	TRBV10-3	TRBD1	TRBJ1-5	CATDRDSGNQPQHF	TGTGCCACCGACAGGGATTCGGGCAATCAGCCCCAGCATTTT
.	TRBV5-1	TRBD2	TRBJ2-7	CASSLAGPFLGGSSHEQYF	TGCGCCAGCAGCTTGGCAGGTCCGTTCTTAGGCGGGAGTTCCCACGAGCAGTACTTC
few	TRBV10-3	.	TRBJ2-1	CAISGATANEQFF	TGTGCCATCAGCGGAGCTACGGCAAATGAGCAGTTCTTC
few	TRBV6-5	TRBD1	TRBJ1-2	CASRFDRGYGYTF	TGTGCCAGCAGGTTCGACAGGGGCTATGGCTACACCTTC
.	TRBV6-6	TRBD1	TRBJ1-5	CASSYSDRVRSQPQHF	TGTGCCAGCAGTTACTCGGACAGGGTGAGGAGTCAGCCCCAGCATTTT
.	TRBV5-1	.	TRBJ2-2	CASSLGLANTGELFF	TGCGCCAGCAGCTTGGGACTAGCGAACACCGGGGAGCTGTTTTTT